The 10 T cell receptor beta chains presented below share a single source sample, sequenced in a study of control samples from healthy donors and cancer patients. The data were produced by immunoSEQ multiplex PCR, yet TCRdb's version contains in-frame clones alone and is incomplete. The sample records about 110,000 clones, around 88% being singletons. Sequenced material: blood. Receptors were obtained from a woman in her forties or fifties in good health.

The gene calls are TRBV11-2 and TRBJ1-2; perhaps TRBD1 as D (5 bases). Germline lookup yields CDR1 SGHAT and CDR2 FQNNGV. The CDR3 consists of 17 residues. Trimming took 5 bases from V and 5 from J, leaving 24 bases between them. The CDR3 DNA sequence: TGTGCCAGCAGCCTCCGGGTAAATCCGGGACTCGGGTATGGCTACACCTTC. It codes for CASSLRVNPGLGYGYTF.

CDR3 loop: CASIRTGPLSGANVLTF. CDR3 DNA: TGTGCCAGCATCCGGACAGGGCCTTTATCTGGGGCCAACGTCCTGACTTTC. The chain joins TRBV7-9 to TRBJ2-6; 8 bases align to TRBD1. Trimming at V came to 7 bases and at J to 1 base, leaving 9 bases not matched to a gene. Germline V gene data show CDR1 as SEHNR and CDR2 as FQNEAQ (reference sequence). The CDR3 is made up of 17 amino acids.

This clone has a single count. The chain uses TRBV2 and TRBJ1-2; D is ambiguous. Germline V CDR1 and CDR2: SNHLY, FYNNEI. This CDR3 has 13 amino acids. V was pared by 4 bases and J by 8 bases, with 14 bases between. The CDR3 nucleotides read TGTGCCAGCAGTGTTGCATCTTCTACGGGCTACACCTTC. Translating it yields CASSVASSTGYTF.

The chain has TRBV3-1 (or the pseudogene TRBV3-2) and TRBJ2-3; D is possibly TRBD2 (7 bases). V was trimmed by 4 bases and J by 3 bases, leaving 20 bases between them. The CDR3 has 17 amino acids. Germline V gene data show CDR1 as LGHDT and CDR2 as YNNKEL (reference sequence). The CDR3 region has the DNA TGTGCCAGCAGCCGGATCCGGGGGGCTGACCTTACAGATACGCAGTATTTT. This gives the protein CASSRIRGADLTDTQYF.

CDR3 in amino acids: CASSSHPRTLEEKLFF. CDR3 sequence (DNA): TGTGCCAGCAGCTCACACCCTCGGACCCTCGAGGAAAAACTGTTTTTT. The chain combines TRBV7-9 with TRBJ1-4; D remains unclear. The CDR3 extends over 16 amino acids. Per germline, CDR1 SEHNR and CDR2 FQNEAQ (reference sequence). The V and J ends lost 4 bases and 8 bases respectively, with 20 bases between them.

This clone was recorded once. The chain combines TRBV6-5 with TRBJ2-4; D is uncertain. The CDR3 loop spans 15 amino acids. Trimming pared 0 bases from V and 3 bases from J, leaving 9 bases between. Germline V lookup: CDR1 MNHEY, CDR2 SVGAGI. This chain's CDR3 is CASSYSMDVKNIQYF. DNA for the CDR3: TGTGCCAGCAGTTACTCGATGGACGTCAAAAACATTCAGTACTTC.

The chain is built from TRBV19 and TRBJ2-1, with 8 nucleotides matching TRBD1. The V segment lost 8 bases and the J segment 3 bases; nucleotides outside the gene matches: 6. The CDR3 is 14 residues long. CDR1 LNHDA and CDR2 SQIVND come from the germline V gene (reference sequence). The CDR3 sequence is CASLRGQGYNEQFF. The CDR3 nucleotides read TGTGCCAGTTTAAGAGGACAGGGCTACAATGAGCAGTTCTTC.

The genes are TRBV10-3 and TRBJ2-3, with TRBD1 matching over 10 bases. The CDR3 sequence is 13 residues long. Germline trimming cut 8 bases from V and 5 bases from J; bases unmatched to any gene: 4. The germline V gene encodes CDR1 ENHRY and CDR2 SYGVKD. CDR3 DNA sequence: TGTGCCATCCGGGGACAGGGGCAAGATACGCAGTATTTT. Translation gives CAIRGQGQDTQYF.

The chain uses TRBV3-1 (or the pseudogene TRBV3-2) and TRBJ2-7; possibly TRBD2 for D (6 bases). Germline V gene data show CDR1 as LGHDT and CDR2 as YNNKEL (reference sequence). Trimming pared 4 bases from V and 0 bases from J, leaving 13 bases between. This CDR3 region has 15 residues. The CDR3 protein is CASSLGLLSSYEQYV. CDR3 DNA: TGTGCCAGCAGCCTGGGACTCTTGAGCTCCTACGAGCAGTACGTC.

The chain combines TRBV18 with TRBJ2-1; no clear D gene. This CDR3 comprises 14 residues. The germline V and J ends were trimmed by 8 bases and 9 bases, with 20 bases remaining between them. Germline loops: CDR1 KGHSH, CDR2 LQKENI. CDR3 residues: CASTRGRAHGEQFF. CDR3 DNA: TGTGCCAGCACCAGAGGAAGGGCCCATGGTGAGCAGTTCTTC.